This TCR beta chain was sequenced during a study of T cells in narcolepsy. Turning to the study itself: Patients with NT1 or NT2 and healthy control donors were enrolled.

Concerning this clone: Its antigen remains unidentified.

Generated by immunoSEQ multiplex PCR, the TCRdb table keeps only in-frame clones and is missing some. The table records about 33,000 clones, under 85% of them present only once. Study-level results: Reportedly, autoreactive clonotypes were serially detected in patients' blood but not controls'. Comparing one patient's CSF and blood CD4+ clonotypes highlighted HCRT- and TRIB2-specific autoreactive clonotypes.

The sequence derives from a human donor with narcolepsy. Sequencing used CD45RA- memory CD4+ T cells from PBMCs.

This CDR3 reads CASSPLGSKNIQYF. For the CDR3, the DNA is TGCGCCAGCAGCCCACTCGGTTCCAAAAACATTCAGTACTTC. This chain uses TRBV4-1 with TRBJ2-4, with no clear D. CDR3 size: 14 residues. The V end was cut by 4 bases, the J end by 2 bases, with 9 bases between. CDR1 is MGHRA and CDR2 is YSYEKL in the germline V gene.